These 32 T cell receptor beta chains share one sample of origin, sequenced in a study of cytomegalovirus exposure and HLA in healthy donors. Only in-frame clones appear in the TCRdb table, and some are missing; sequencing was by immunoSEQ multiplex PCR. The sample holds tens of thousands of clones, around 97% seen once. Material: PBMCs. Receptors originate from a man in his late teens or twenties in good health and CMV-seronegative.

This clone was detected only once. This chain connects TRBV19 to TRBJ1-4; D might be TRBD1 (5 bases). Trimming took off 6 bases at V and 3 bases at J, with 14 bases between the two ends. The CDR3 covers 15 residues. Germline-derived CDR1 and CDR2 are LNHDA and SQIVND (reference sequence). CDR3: CASSTQRGANEKLFF. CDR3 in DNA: TGTGCCAGTAGCACCCAACGGGGGGCTAATGAAAAACTGTTTTTT.

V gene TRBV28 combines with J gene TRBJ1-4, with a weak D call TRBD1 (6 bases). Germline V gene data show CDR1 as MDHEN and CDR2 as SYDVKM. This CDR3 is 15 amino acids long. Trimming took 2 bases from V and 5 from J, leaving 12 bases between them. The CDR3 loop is CASSLSSGGNEKLFF. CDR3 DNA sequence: TGTGCCAGCAGTTTAAGTAGTGGGGGCAATGAAAAACTGTTTTTT.

DNA for the CDR3: TGTGCCAGCAGCTCGAGGGGGCTCGGCACAGATACGCAGTATTTT. Translated, it gives CASSSRGLGTDTQYF. The rearrangement links TRBV13 to TRBJ2-3; 7 bases agree with TRBD1. J was trimmed by 1 base and V by 4 bases; bases with no gene match: 5. Germline V gene lookup returns CDR1 PRHDT and CDR2 FYEKMQ (reference sequence). The CDR3 length is 15 residues. The complete variable domain, with remaining parts taken from reference TRBV13 and TRBJ2-3, reads AAGVIQSPRHLIKEKRETATLKCYPIPRHDTVYWYQQGPGQDPQFLISFYEKMQSDKGSIPDRFSAQQFSDYHSELNMSSLELGDSALYFCASSSRGLGTDTQYFGPGTRLTVL.

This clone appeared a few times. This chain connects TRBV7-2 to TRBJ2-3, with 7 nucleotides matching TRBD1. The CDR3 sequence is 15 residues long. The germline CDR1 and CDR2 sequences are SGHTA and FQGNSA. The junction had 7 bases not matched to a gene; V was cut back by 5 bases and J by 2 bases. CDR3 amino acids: CASSPYDRDTDTQYF. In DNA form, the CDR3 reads TGTGCCAGCAGCCCCTATGACAGGGACACAGATACGCAGTATTTT.

The CDR3 spells CATSRDRSVYNEQFF. CDR3 in DNA: TGTGCCACCAGCAGGGACAGGTCAGTTTACAATGAGCAGTTCTTC. This chain connects TRBV15 to TRBJ2-1; 7 nucleotides line up with TRBD1. The ends lost 3 bases at V and 4 bases at J; junction bases unmatched: 6. The CDR3 is 15 residues long. In germline, CDR1 is LNHNV, CDR2 YYDKDF (reference sequence). Together with reference TRBV15 and TRBJ2-1, the CDR3 gives the full variable domain: DAMVIQNPRYQVTQFGKPVTLSCSQTLNHNVMYWYQQKSSQAPKLLFHYYDKDFNNEADTPDNFQSRRPNTSFCFLDIRSPGLGDTAMYLCATSRDRSVYNEQFFGPGTRLTVL.

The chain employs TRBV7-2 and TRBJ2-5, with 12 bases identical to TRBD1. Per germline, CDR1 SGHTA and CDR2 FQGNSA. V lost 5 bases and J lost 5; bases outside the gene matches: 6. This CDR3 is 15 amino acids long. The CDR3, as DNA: TGTGCCAGCAGCACCGGGACAGGGGGCATGGAGACCCAGTACTTC. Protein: CASSTGTGGMETQYF.

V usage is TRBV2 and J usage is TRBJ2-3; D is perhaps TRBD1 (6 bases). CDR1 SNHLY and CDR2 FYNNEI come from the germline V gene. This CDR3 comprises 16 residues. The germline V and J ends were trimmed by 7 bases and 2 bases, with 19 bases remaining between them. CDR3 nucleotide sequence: TGTGCCAGCAATAAGGAGAAGGGGGTCCCCACAGATACGCAGTATTTT. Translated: CASNKEKGVPTDTQYF.

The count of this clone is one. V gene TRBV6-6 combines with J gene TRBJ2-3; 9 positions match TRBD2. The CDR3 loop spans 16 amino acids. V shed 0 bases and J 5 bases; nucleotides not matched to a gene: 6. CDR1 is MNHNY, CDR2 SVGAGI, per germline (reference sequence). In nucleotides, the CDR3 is TGTGCCAGCAGTTACTCTCAAGCGGGAGGATTAGATACGCAGTATTTT. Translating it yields CASSYSQAGGLDTQYF.

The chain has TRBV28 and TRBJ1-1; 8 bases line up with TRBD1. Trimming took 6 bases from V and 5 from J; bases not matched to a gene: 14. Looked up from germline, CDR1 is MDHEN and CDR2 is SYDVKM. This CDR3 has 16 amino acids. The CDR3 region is CASSPTSDRGKTEAFF. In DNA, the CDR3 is TGTGCCAGCAGCCCCACCTCCGACAGGGGAAAAACTGAAGCTTTCTTT. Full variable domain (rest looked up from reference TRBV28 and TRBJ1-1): DVKVTQSSRYLVKRTGEKVFLECVQDMDHENMFWYRQDPGLGLRLIYFSYDVKMKEKGDIPEGYSVSREKKERFSLILESASTNQTSMYLCASSPTSDRGKTEAFFGQGTRLTVV.

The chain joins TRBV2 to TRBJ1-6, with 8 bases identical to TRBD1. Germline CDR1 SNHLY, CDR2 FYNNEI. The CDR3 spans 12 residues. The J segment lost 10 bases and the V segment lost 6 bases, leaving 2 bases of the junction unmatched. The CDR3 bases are TGTGCCAGCAGGGGACAGGAATCACCCCTCCACTTT. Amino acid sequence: CASRGQESPLHF.

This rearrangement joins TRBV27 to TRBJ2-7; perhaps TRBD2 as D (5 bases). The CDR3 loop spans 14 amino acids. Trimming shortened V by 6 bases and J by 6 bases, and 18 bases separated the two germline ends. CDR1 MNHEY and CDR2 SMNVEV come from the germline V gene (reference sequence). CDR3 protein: CASSERESSGEQYF. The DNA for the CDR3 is TGTGCCAGCAGCGAGAGGGAGTCGTCGGGCGAGCAGTACTTC.

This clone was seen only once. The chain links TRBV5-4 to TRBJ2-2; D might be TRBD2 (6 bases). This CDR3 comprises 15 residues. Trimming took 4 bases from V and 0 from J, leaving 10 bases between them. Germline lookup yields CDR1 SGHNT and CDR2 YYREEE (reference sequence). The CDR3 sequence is CASSPGTPNTGELFF. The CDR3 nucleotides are TGTGCCAGCAGCCCCGGGACTCCGAACACCGGGGAGCTGTTTTTT.

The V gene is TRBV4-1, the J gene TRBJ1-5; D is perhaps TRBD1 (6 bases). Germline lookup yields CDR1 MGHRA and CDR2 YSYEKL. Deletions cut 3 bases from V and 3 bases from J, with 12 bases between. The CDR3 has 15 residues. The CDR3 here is CASSHNEGDNQPQHF. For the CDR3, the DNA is TGCGCCAGCAGCCACAATGAGGGGGACAATCAGCCCCAGCATTTT.

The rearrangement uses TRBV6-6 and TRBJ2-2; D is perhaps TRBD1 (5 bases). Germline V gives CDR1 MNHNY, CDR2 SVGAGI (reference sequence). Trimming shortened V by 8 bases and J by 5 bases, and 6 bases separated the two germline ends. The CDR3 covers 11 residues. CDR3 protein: CASSGTGELFF. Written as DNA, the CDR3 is TGTGCCAGCTCAGGGACCGGGGAGCTGTTTTTT.

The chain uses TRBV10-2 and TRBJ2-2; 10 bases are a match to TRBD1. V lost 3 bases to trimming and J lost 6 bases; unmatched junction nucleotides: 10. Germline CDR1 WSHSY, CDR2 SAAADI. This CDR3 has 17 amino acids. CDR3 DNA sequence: TGCGCCAGCAGTGACCCTTTGACAGGGGGCAGGGCCGGGGAGCTGTTTTTT. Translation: CASSDPLTGGRAGELFF.

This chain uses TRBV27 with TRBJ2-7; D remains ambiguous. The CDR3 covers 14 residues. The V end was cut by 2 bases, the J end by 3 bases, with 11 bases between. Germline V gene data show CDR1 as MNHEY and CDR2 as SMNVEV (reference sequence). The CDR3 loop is CASSLDPLYYEQYF. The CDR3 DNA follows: TGTGCCAGCAGTTTAGATCCTCTCTACTACGAGCAGTACTTC.

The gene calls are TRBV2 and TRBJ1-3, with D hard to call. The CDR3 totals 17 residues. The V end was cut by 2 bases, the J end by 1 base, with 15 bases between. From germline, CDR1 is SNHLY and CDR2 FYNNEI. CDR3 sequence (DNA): TGTGCCAGCAGTGAAATTGGGTCGGCGGGATCTGGAAACACCATATATTTT. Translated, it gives CASSEIGSAGSGNTIYF.

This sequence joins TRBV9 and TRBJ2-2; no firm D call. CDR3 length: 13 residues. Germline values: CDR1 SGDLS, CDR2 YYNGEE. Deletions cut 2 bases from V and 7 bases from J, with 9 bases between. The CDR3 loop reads CASSVNLDGELFF. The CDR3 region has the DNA TGTGCCAGCAGCGTCAACCTAGACGGGGAGCTGTTTTTT.

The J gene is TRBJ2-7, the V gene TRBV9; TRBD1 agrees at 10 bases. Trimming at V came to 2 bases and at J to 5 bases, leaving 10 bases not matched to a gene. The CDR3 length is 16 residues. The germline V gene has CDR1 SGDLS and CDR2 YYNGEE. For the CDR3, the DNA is TGTGCCAGCAGCGTCCTGCCGGGGACAGGGGCACACGAGCAGTACTTC. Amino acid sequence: CASSVLPGTGAHEQYF.

The DNA of the CDR3 is TGTGCCAGCAGCCAAGCAGTGAACACTGAAGCTTTCTTT. This encodes CASSQAVNTEAFF. This chain joins TRBV4-2 and TRBJ1-1; D remains unclear. CDR3 size: 13 residues. Germline-derived CDR1 and CDR2 are LGHNA and YNFKEQ. V was shortened by 1 base and J by 0 bases, with 3 bases between the two germline ends.

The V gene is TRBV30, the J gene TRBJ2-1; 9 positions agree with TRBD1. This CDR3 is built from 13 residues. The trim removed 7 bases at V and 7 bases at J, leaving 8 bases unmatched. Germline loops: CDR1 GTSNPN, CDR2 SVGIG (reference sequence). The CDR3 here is CASPGQGWNEQFF. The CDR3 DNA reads TGTGCCTCCCCGGGACAGGGTTGGAATGAGCAGTTCTTC.

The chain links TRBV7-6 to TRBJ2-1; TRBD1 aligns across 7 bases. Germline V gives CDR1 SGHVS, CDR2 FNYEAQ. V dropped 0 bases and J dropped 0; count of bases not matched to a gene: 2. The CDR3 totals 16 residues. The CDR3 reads CASSLAGTASYNEQFF. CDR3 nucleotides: TGTGCCAGCAGCTTAGCCGGGACAGCCTCCTACAATGAGCAGTTCTTC.

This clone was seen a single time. CDR3 bases: TGTGCCAGCAGTAACACAGGGGGGACCCTTACTAACTATGGCTACACCTTC. Amino acid sequence: CASSNTGGTLTNYGYTF. V gene TRBV27 combines with J gene TRBJ1-2; TRBD1 matches at 8 bases. This CDR3 has 17 residues. Germline V gene lookup returns CDR1 MNHEY and CDR2 SMNVEV (reference sequence). Trimming removed 5 bases from V and 0 bases from J; junction bases left unmatched: 11.

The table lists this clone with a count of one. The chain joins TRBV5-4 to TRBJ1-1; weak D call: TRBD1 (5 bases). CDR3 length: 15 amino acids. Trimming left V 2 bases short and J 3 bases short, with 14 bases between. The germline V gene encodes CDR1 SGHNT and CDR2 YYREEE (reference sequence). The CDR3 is CASSFTAGGDTEAFF. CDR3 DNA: TGTGCCAGCAGCTTTACGGCGGGGGGAGACACTGAAGCTTTCTTT.

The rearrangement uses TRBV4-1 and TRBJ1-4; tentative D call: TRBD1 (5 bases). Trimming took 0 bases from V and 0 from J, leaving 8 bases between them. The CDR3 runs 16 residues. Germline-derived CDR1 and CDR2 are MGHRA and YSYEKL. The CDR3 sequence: CASSQEGLTTNEKLFF. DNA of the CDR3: TGCGCCAGCAGCCAAGAGGGGCTTACAACTAATGAAAAACTGTTTTTT.

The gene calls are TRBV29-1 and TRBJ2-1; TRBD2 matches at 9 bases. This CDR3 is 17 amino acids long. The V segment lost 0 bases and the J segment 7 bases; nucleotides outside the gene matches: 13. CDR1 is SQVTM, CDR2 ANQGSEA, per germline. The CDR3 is CSVEDLLASGISNEQFF. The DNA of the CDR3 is TGCAGCGTTGAAGATCTTCTAGCTAGCGGGATATCGAATGAGCAGTTCTTC.

CDR3 nucleotide sequence: TGTGCCAGCAGACTGGGCACCTACTCCTACAATGAGCAGTTCTTC. It specifies CASRLGTYSYNEQFF. The chain joins TRBV7-2 to TRBJ2-1; D remains unclear. This CDR3 contains 15 residues. CDR1 is SGHTA, CDR2 FQGNSA, per germline. Trimming took off 6 bases at V and 0 bases at J, with 12 bases between the two ends.

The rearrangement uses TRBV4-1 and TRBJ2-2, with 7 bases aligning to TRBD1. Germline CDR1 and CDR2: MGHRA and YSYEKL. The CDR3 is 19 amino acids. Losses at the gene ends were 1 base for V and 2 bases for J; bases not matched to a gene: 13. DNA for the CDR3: TGCGCCAGCAGCCAAGCTTATGGACAGGCTAGGGAAAACACCGGGGAGCTGTTTTTT. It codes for CASSQAYGQARENTGELFF.

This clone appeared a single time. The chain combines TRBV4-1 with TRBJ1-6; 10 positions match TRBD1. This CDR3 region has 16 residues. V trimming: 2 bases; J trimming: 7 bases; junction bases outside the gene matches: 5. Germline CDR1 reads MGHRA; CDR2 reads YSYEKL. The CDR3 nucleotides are TGCGCCAGCAGCCAACTTCCGGGACAGGGGAATTCACCCCTCCACTTT. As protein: CASSQLPGQGNSPLHF.

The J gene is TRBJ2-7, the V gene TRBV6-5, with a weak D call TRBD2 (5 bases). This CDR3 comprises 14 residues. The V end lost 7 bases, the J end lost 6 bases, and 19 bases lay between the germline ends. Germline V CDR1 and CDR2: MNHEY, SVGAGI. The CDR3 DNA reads TGTGCCAGCAACCCCGGAAGGGAGTCCGCCGAGCAGTACTTC. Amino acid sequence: CASNPGRESAEQYF.

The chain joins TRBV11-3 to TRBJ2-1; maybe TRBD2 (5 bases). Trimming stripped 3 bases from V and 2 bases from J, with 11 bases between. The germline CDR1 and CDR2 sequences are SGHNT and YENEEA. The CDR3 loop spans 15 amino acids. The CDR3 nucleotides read TGTGCCAGCAGCTTCTCCAGCGGACCCTACAATGAGCAGTTCTTC. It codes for CASSFSSGPYNEQFF.

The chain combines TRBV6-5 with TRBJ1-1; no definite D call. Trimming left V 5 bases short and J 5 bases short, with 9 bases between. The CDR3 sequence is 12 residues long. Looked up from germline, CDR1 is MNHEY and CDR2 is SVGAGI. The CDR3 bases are TGTGCCAGCAGTGAGGTTAAAACTGAAGCTTTCTTT. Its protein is CASSEVKTEAFF.